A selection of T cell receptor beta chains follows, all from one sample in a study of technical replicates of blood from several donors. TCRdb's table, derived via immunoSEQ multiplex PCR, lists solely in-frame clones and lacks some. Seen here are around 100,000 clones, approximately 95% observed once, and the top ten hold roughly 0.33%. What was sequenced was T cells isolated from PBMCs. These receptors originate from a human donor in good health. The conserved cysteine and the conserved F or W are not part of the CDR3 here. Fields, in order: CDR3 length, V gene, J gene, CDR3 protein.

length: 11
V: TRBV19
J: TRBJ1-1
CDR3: ASSDRVRDEAF

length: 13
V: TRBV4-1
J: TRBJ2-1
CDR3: ASSQGSGIINEQF

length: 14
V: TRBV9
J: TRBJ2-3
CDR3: ASSSRGGISTDTQY

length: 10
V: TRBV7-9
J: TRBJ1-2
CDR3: ASSLDIYGYT

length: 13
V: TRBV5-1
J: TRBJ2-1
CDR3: ASSQTRGRLNEQF

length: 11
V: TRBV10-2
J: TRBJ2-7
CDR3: ASSGQGFYEQY

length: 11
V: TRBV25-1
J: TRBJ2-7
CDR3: ASSDIQGSEQY

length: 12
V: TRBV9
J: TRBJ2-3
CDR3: ASSVAVGTDTQY

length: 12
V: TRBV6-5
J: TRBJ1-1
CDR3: ASSESPGGPWAF

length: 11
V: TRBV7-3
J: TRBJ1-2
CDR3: ASSYTRQGGYT

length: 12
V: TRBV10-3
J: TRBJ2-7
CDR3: AISEVAASYEQY

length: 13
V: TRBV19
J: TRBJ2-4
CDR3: ASTKSGTGKNIQY

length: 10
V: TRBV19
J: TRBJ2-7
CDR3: ASTGGPYEQY

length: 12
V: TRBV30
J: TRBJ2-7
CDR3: AWSRDRGAYEQY

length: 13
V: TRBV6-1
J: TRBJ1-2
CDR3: ASSEIRGSDYGYT

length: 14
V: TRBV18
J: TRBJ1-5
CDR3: ASSPNGQGVRQPQH

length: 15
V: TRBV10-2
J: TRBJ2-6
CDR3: ASSVPGQGSGANVLT

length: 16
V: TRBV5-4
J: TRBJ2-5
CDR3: ASSSPWTSGRVGETQY

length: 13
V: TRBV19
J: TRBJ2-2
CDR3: ASSMTTGLGRELF

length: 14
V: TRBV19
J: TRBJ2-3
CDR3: ASSSRTSGITDTQY

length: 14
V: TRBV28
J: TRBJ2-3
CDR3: ASSLIAGFTTDTQY

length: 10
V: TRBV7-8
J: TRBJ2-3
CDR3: ASSQSTDTQY

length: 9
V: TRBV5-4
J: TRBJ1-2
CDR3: ASSLSHGYT

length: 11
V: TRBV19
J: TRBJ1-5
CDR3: ATAGTPYQPQH

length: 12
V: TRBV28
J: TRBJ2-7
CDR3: ASSFQGYTYEQY

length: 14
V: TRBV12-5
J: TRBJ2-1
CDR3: ASGFRLAGEYNEQF

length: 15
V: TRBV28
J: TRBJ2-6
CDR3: ASSLQGLLSGANVLT

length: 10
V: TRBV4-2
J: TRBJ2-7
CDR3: ASSRGAYEQY